A single sample is the source of the 12 T cell receptor beta chains below, sequenced in a study of blood T cell repertoires in COVID-19. The repertoire was sequenced with immunoSEQ multiplex PCR; TCRdb's copy has only in-frame clones and lacks some. Of around 230,000 clones listed, roughly 80% are singletons. Sequencing was performed on peripheral blood. The receptors here all came from a woman of 80 years or more with acute or convalescent COVID-19.

V gene TRBV28 combines with J gene TRBJ1-5, with 10 bases matching TRBD1. This CDR3 region has 16 residues. The junction had 8 bases not matched to a gene; V was cut back by 7 bases and J by 2 bases. Germline CDR1 and CDR2: MDHEN and SYDVKM. The chain's CDR3 is CASNLTGGLGNQPQHF. The CDR3 DNA sequence: TGTGCCAGCAACTTGACAGGGGGCCTGGGCAATCAGCCCCAGCATTTT.

This chain links TRBV9 with TRBJ2-4; 12 nucleotides align to TRBD2. V gave up 4 bases and J gave up 0 bases; unmatched junction bases: 14. Germline V gene sequence: CDR1 SGDLS, CDR2 YYNGEE. The CDR3 totals 20 residues. CDR3 DNA sequence: TGTGCCAGCAGCCCCGGACTAGCGGGGAAAACCTCTCTAGCCAAAAACATTCAGTACTTC. It translates to CASSPGLAGKTSLAKNIQYF. Supplemented by reference TRBV9 and TRBJ2-4, the full variable domain reads DSGVTQTPKHLITATGQRVTLRCSPRSGDLSVYWYQQSLDQGLQFLIQYYNGEERAKGNILERFSAQQFPDLHSELNLSSLELGDSALYFCASSPGLAGKTSLAKNIQYFGAGTRLSVL.

CDR3 coding DNA: TGTGCCAGTAGTATAGTGGTTGGACAGGAGGAGAATGGCTACACCTTC. It codes for CASSIVVGQEENGYTF. This rearrangement joins TRBV19 to TRBJ1-2; 7 bases match TRBD1. Per germline, CDR1 LNHDA and CDR2 SQIVND (reference sequence). This CDR3 has 16 amino acids. The junction had 11 bases not matched to a gene; V was cut back by 1 base and J by 6 bases.

The chain uses TRBV12-5 and TRBJ2-5; D not resolved. Germline V gives CDR1 LGHNT, CDR2 FRNRAP. This CDR3 has 13 residues. V lost 2 bases to trimming and J lost 2 bases, with 6 bases between them. The CDR3 sequence: CASGLSVQETQYF. CDR3 nucleotides: TGTGCTAGTGGTTTGAGCGTTCAAGAGACCCAGTACTTC.

This chain connects TRBV2 to TRBJ1-4; D is undetermined. CDR1 and CDR2 from the germline V gene are SNHLY and FYNNEI. This CDR3 spans 17 amino acids. V shed 6 bases and J shed 0 bases, with 17 bases lying between them. This CDR3 is CASRPVPRVTTNEKLFF. In DNA form, the CDR3 reads TGTGCCAGCAGGCCCGTCCCGAGGGTGACAACTAATGAAAAACTGTTTTTT.

This clone showed up just once. The V and J genes are TRBV29-1 and TRBJ2-3; 9 positions agree with TRBD1. V was clipped by 5 bases and J by 4 bases; unmatched bases: 10. The CDR3 is made up of 15 amino acids. The germline V gene encodes CDR1 SQVTM and CDR2 ANQGSEA. The CDR3 loop reads CSVRGQGSIPDTQYF. As DNA, the CDR3 is TGCAGCGTTCGCGGACAGGGGAGTATACCAGATACGCAGTATTTT.

This chain links TRBV19 with TRBJ1-2; 7 bases match TRBD1. The germline gives CDR1 LNHDA, CDR2 SQIVND (reference sequence). The CDR3 runs to 13 residues. With V trimmed by 6 bases and J by 4 bases, 5 bases remained unmatched. The CDR3 protein is CASRPTGFYGYTF. The CDR3, as DNA: TGTGCCAGTAGGCCGACAGGGTTCTATGGCTACACCTTC.

This clone was detected once. The rearrangement joins TRBV7-2 to TRBJ2-7; the match to TRBD1 covers 7 bases. Germline CDR1 reads SGHTA; CDR2 reads FQGNSA. The CDR3 has 14 amino acids. V lost 6 bases, J lost 0 bases, and 5 bases stayed unmatched. CDR3 protein: CASSRQGASYEQYF. The CDR3 nucleotides read TGTGCCAGCAGTCGACAGGGCGCCTCCTACGAGCAGTACTTC.

This clone has more than one count but fewer than ten. This CDR3 reads CASSPRDRVPYEQYF. CDR3 bases: TGTGCCAGCAGCCCGAGGGACAGAGTACCCTACGAGCAGTACTTC. The V call is TRBV5-6, the J call TRBJ2-7, with TRBD1 matching 7 bases. The CDR3 extends over 15 amino acids. V gave up 4 bases and J gave up 2 bases; unmatched junction bases: 9. In germline, CDR1 is SGHDT, CDR2 YYEEEE.

Concerning this clone itself: This specimen includes other DNA sequences encoding the same CDR3. The chain carries TRBV11-2 and TRBJ2-7, with D maybe TRBD1 (6 bases). V was pared by 3 bases and J by 3 bases, with 15 bases between. The CDR3 extends over 15 amino acids. The germline gives CDR1 SGHAT, CDR2 FQNNGV. The CDR3 is CASSLGPGAIYEQYF. In nucleotides, the CDR3 is TGTGCCAGCAGCTTGGGCCCAGGGGCTATCTACGAGCAGTACTTC.

The rearrangement links TRBV6-1 to TRBJ2-1, with D possibly TRBD1 on 7 matching bases. Trimming took off 1 base at V and 4 bases at J, with 11 bases between the two ends. The CDR3 consists of 15 residues. Per the germline V gene, CDR1 is MNHNS and CDR2 is SASEGT. The CDR3 DNA is TGTGCCAGCAGTGAAGGGGCAGGGGGGTACAATGAGCAGTTCTTC. Its protein is CASSEGAGGYNEQFF.

This chain connects TRBV5-1 to TRBJ1-5; TRBD1 might be the D (6 bases). This CDR3 comprises 15 residues. The germline gives CDR1 SGHRS, CDR2 YFSETQ. Trimming left V 4 bases short and J 2 bases short, with 13 bases between. The DNA of the CDR3 is TGCGCCAGCAGCCCCGAGGGGGGGGGCAATCAGCCCCAGCATTTT. It specifies CASSPEGGGNQPQHF.